The rows below give T cell receptor beta chains drawn from one sample of a study of tumor-infiltrating lymphocytes in glioblastoma multiforme. TCRdb reanalysed the multiplex PCR reads using MiXCR and keeps one entry per CDR3 protein. Of about 9,600 distinct CDR3 sequences listed, about 70% are singletons. Sequencing was done on a sample of brain tumor tissue. The receptor source for this set is a male donor with glioblastoma. The CDR3 runs from the conserved cysteine through the conserved F or W. A D gene is named only where the DNA matches it firmly. Only part of the rows carry a size: once, few, many, or a class if the clone is expanded.

>TRBV29-1|.|many|TRBJ2-3
TGCAGCGTTGAAGATCCCCTTCCCTGGACAGATACGCAGTATTTT
CSVEDPLPWTDTQYF
>TRBV7-2|.|.|TRBJ2-1
TGTGCCAGCCGGCTCGGCGGGAAGGCCTACAATGAGCAGTTCTTC
CASRLGGKAYNEQFF
>TRBV14|.|many|TRBJ1-1
TGTGCCAGCAGCCAAGGAGCGAACACTGAAGCTTTCTTT
CASSQGANTEAFF
>TRBV6-1|.|.|TRBJ1-2
TGTGCCAGCAGTGGAACTGACGGCTTATGGTATGGCTACACCTTC
CASSGTDGLWYGYTF
>TRBV3-1|.|.|TRBJ1-1
TGTGCCAGCAGCCAAGGCGGTTGGACTGAAGCTTTCTTT
CASSQGGWTEAFF
>TRBV7-3|.|many|TRBJ2-2
TGTGCCAGCAGGGCTAGCGGGGAGCTGTTTTTT
CASRASGELFF
>TRBV20-1|TRBD2|medium-sized|TRBJ2-7
TGCAGTGCTAGAGATCTCGCTAGCGGAACCTACGAGCAGTACTTC
CSARDLASGTYEQYF
>TRBV4-1|TRBD1|few|TRBJ1-2
TGCGCCAGCAACCAAGGAGGGACAGGGAGTAACTATGGCTACACCTTC
CASNQGGTGSNYGYTF
>TRBV20-1|TRBD2|.|TRBJ2-1
TGCAGTGCCAACCGACCGGGACTAGCGGAGATATACAATGAGCAGTTCTTC
CSANRPGLAEIYNEQFF
>TRBV6-5|.|.|TRBJ1-1
TGTGCCAGCAGTGGGATAACGGTTGACACTGAAGCTTTCTTT
CASSGITVDTEAFF
>TRBV11-3|TRBD1|.|TRBJ1-2
TGTGCCAGCAGCCCTGACAGGGAGAATGGCTACACCTTC
CASSPDRENGYTF
>TRBV10-3|.|.|TRBJ2-1
TGTGCCATCAGTGAGTCGATAGTCTCCGGCAATGAGCAGTTCTTC
CAISESIVSGNEQFF
>TRBV4-1|.|once|TRBJ1-5
TGCGCCAGCAGCCAAGAGCGAGATAAGCCCCAGCAGTTT
CASSQERDKPQQF
>TRBV7-9|TRBD2|medium-sized|TRBJ2-2
TGTGCCAGCAGCGATCGGGAGGGCTCTGGCACCGGGGAGCTGTTTTTT
CASSDREGSGTGELFF
>TRBV28|.|many|TRBJ2-7
TGTGCCAGCACCACAGGAGAGGCCAGCTCCTACGAGCAGTACTTC
CASTTGEASSYEQYF
>TRBV6-6|TRBD1|once|TRBJ1-2
TGTGCCTGCAGTGCCGGACAGGGATTAGGAGGCTACACCTTC
CACSAGQGLGGYTF
>TRBV5-1|TRBD2|many|TRBJ2-5
TGCGCCAGCAGCTTGAGTTTAGCGGGAAGCCTCCAAGAGACCCAGTACTTC
CASSLSLAGSLQETQYF
>TRBV20-1|.|.|TRBJ2-3
TGCAGTGCCGGTTTAGAAAGCACAGAAACGCAGTATTTT
CSAGLESTETQYF
>TRBV6-1|.|.|TRBJ2-2
TGTGCCAGCAGTGTACAGCCGAAGAACACCGGGGAGCTGTTTTTT
CASSVQPKNTGELFF
>TRBV20-1|TRBD2|few|TRBJ2-7
TGCAGTGCTAGAGGGAGCGGGGGGCTTACCTACGAGCAGTACTTC
CSARGSGGLTYEQYF
>TRBV7-9|TRBD2|many|TRBJ2-1
TGTGCCAGCAGCTTAGGACTAGCGGGAGACCTCGATGAGCAGTTCTTC
CASSLGLAGDLDEQFF
>TRBV11-2|.|.|TRBJ2-3
TGTGCCAGCAGCTTACCAGGGAATCCTAGCACAGATACGCAGTATTTT
CASSLPGNPSTDTQYF
>TRBV4-1|.|.|TRBJ1-3
TGCGCGAGCAGCCAAGTCCTAAAGGCCTCTGGGAACACCATATATTTT
CASSQVLKASGNTIYF